Reported below is one T cell receptor (beta chain). Its antigen is unidentified. This sample was included in a study of Graves' ophthalmopathy and Graves' hyperthyroidism. Study-wide results and limits: With around 70% sensitivity and approximately 72% specificity, the model predicted ophthalmopathy progression. Most expanded clonotypes in thyroid above 0.001 frequency also showed up in blood.

RNA transcripts provided the template for amplifying TCR beta CDR3 regions. Scientists carried out first-round RT-PCR using HTBI primers and then a second-round multiplex PCR. TCRdb itself ran the multiplex PCR reads through MiXCR, one entry per CDR3 protein. Among 35,000 to 50,000 distinct CDR3 sequences listed, around half were seen once. Clinicians diagnosed using symptoms, serum thyroxine, TRAb, thyroid ultrasound and orbital computed tomography. The PBMCs were taken from approximately 9 ml of fresh peripheral blood. The sequence was obtained from an adult woman with stable Graves' hyperthyroidism. The source material was peripheral blood.

The CDR3 loop is CASVSEGEETQYF. The CDR3 DNA sequence: TGTGCCAGCGTTAGCGAGGGAGAAGAGACCCAGTACTTC. V is TRBV7-8 and J is TRBJ2-5; weak D call: TRBD2 (5 bases). The CDR3 runs to 13 residues. Trimming left V 8 bases short and J 3 bases short, with 13 bases between. Germline V CDR1 and CDR2: SGHVS, FQNEAQ.